Following are 29 T cell receptor beta chains from one sample sequenced in a study of blood T cell repertoires in COVID-19. The protocol was immunoSEQ multiplex PCR, while the TCRdb copy is restricted to in-frame clones and leaves out a portion. The data hold 95,000 to 150,000 clones, with about nine tenths observed a single time. Sample: peripheral blood. The receptor set was obtained from a man in his forties with acute or convalescent COVID-19.

V is TRBV4-2 and J is TRBJ1-2; TRBD1 aligns across 7 bases. This CDR3 region has 15 residues. Losses at the gene ends were 0 bases for V and 4 bases for J; bases not matched to a gene: 5. Germline CDR1 is LGHNA and CDR2 is YNFKEQ. CDR3 loop: CASSQENRGSYGYTF. The CDR3 bases are TGTGCCAGCAGCCAAGAAAACAGGGGTTCCTATGGCTACACCTTC.

The chain couples TRBV5-1 to TRBJ2-5, with 7 bases lining up with TRBD1. The CDR3 runs to 14 residues. Trimming took 0 bases from V and 1 from J; bases not matched to a gene: 0. CDR1 and CDR2 from the germline V gene are SGHRS and YFSETQ. Here the CDR3 DNA reads TGCGCCAGCAGCTTGGAGGGGGCCCAAGAGACCCAGTACTTC. It yields the protein CASSLEGAQETQYF.

The V gene is TRBV9, the J gene TRBJ1-6, with 10 bases identical to TRBD1. With V trimmed by 4 bases and J by 6 bases, 4 bases remained unmatched. Germline V gene data show CDR1 as SGDLS and CDR2 as YYNGEE. This CDR3 comprises 15 residues. CDR3 sequence reads: CASSPGTGANSPLHF. In nucleotides, the CDR3 is TGTGCCAGCAGCCCCGGGACAGGGGCTAATTCACCCCTCCACTTT.

The CDR3 sequence is CASSPRIRTGGLAFF. DNA of the CDR3: TGTGCCAGCAGCCCCCGCATCAGGACAGGGGGCTTAGCTTTCTTT. This chain uses TRBV7-9 with TRBJ1-1; 11 bases are shared with TRBD1. The CDR3 loop spans 15 amino acids. With V trimmed by 5 bases and J by 10 bases, 12 bases remained unmatched. Germline V gene lookup returns CDR1 SEHNR and CDR2 FQNEAQ (reference sequence).

The chain uses TRBV7-2 and TRBJ1-6; TRBD1 is a possible D gene (5 bases). The CDR3 has 13 amino acids. Germline loops: CDR1 SGHTA, CDR2 FQGNSA. V was pared by 0 bases and J by 17 bases, with 14 bases between. DNA for the CDR3: TGTGCCAGCAGCTTAGCCACCACAGGTGTCATCCACTTT. Its translation: CASSLATTGVIHF.

J is TRBJ2-7 and V is TRBV11-3; D is undetermined. Trimming left V 5 bases short and J 3 bases short, with 11 bases between. Germline CDR1 is SGHNT and CDR2 is YENEEA. This CDR3 is built from 13 residues. Here the CDR3 reads CASSQTPGYEQYF. The DNA for the CDR3 is TGTGCCAGCAGCCAAACTCCCGGCTACGAGCAGTACTTC.

The chain uses TRBV5-1 and TRBJ2-3; D is perhaps TRBD1 (6 bases). Germline loops: CDR1 SGHRS, CDR2 YFSETQ. Trimming removed 0 bases from V and 0 bases from J, with 8 bases in between. This CDR3 has 15 residues. The chain's CDR3 is CASSLDQGSTDTQYF. The CDR3 DNA is TGCGCCAGCAGCTTGGATCAGGGGAGCACAGATACGCAGTATTTT.

This clone was counted only a few times. This chain uses TRBV7-6 with TRBJ2-7; D uncertain. There are 12 residues in the CDR3. V was shortened by 3 bases and J by 7 bases, with 10 bases between the two germline ends. Germline CDR1 SGHVS, CDR2 FNYEAQ. For the CDR3, the DNA is TGTGCCAGCAGCTTCCCCCTACGGGAGCAGTACTTC. It yields the protein CASSFPLREQYF.

The chain couples TRBV14 to TRBJ2-1; possibly TRBD2 for D (5 bases). Germline lookup yields CDR1 SGHDN and CDR2 FVKESK. CDR3 length: 16 amino acids. Trimming shortened V by 3 bases and J by 0 bases, and 12 bases separated the two germline ends. The CDR3 loop is CASSQTIASSYNEQFF. CDR3 nucleotides: TGTGCCAGCAGCCAGACAATAGCGAGCTCCTACAATGAGCAGTTCTTC. Looking up the rest from reference TRBV14 and TRBJ2-1 gives the full variable domain: EAGVTQFPSHSVIEKGQTVTLRCDPISGHDNLYWYRRVMGKEIKFLLHFVKESKQDESGMPNNRFLAERTGGTYSTLKVQPAELEDSGVYFCASSQTIASSYNEQFFGPGTRLTVL.

This clone has just one count. This chain uses TRBV13 with TRBJ1-6; 8 bases fit TRBD1. The V gene end was trimmed by 4 bases and the J gene end by 5 bases; junction bases not matched to a gene: 1. CDR1 PRHDT and CDR2 FYEKMQ come from the germline V gene (reference sequence). The CDR3 runs 14 residues. The DNA for the CDR3 is TGTGCCAGCAGCTCGGACAGGGATAATTCACCCCTCCACTTT. Encoded protein: CASSSDRDNSPLHF.

The chain carries TRBV5-1 and TRBJ2-7, with no clear D. The CDR3 has 10 amino acids. V dropped 7 bases and J dropped 6 bases, with 8 bases sitting between them. Germline CDR1 is SGHRS and CDR2 is YFSETQ. The CDR3 sequence: CASQSGEQYF. CDR3 DNA sequence: TGCGCCAGCCAATCCGGCGAGCAGTACTTC.

The chain combines TRBV21-1 with TRBJ2-6; the table's TRBD2 call for D was not verified on the DNA. TRBV21-1 corresponds to a pseudogene. This CDR3 has 16 amino acids. The CDR3, as DNA: TGTGCCAGCAGACCCGAACGGGTGTCTGGGGCCAACGTCCTGACTTTC. Protein: CASRPERVSGANVLTF.

The chain uses TRBV6-5 and TRBJ2-1; TRBD2 might be the D (5 bases). The CDR3 has 15 residues. V was trimmed by 6 bases and J by 6 bases, leaving 18 bases between them. Germline lookup yields CDR1 MNHEY and CDR2 SVGAGI. The CDR3 sequence: CASRAEIAAGNEQFF. CDR3 DNA sequence: TGTGCCAGCAGGGCCGAGATCGCGGCGGGCAATGAGCAGTTCTTC.

This CDR3 reads CASSKGFGNTIYF. The CDR3 DNA is TGTGCCAGCAGCAAGGGGTTTGGAAACACCATATATTTT. V and J are TRBV3-1 (or the pseudogene TRBV3-2) and TRBJ1-3; D is possibly TRBD1 (5 bases). The CDR3 runs to 13 residues. Germline values: CDR1 LGHDT, CDR2 YNNKEL (reference sequence). Trimming removed 5 bases from V and 3 bases from J, with 8 bases in between.

The chain carries TRBV11-2 and TRBJ1-3; D unclear. V lost 3 bases, J lost 0 bases, and 6 bases lay in between. Germline-derived CDR1 and CDR2 are SGHAT and FQNNGV. The CDR3 has 14 residues. The CDR3 DNA follows: TGTGCCAGCAGCTTCCCGAGCTCTGGAAACACCATATATTTT. Translated: CASSFPSSGNTIYF.

As DNA, the CDR3 is TGTGCCAGCAGACAGGATTACGAGCAGTACTTC. Its protein product is CASRQDYEQYF. The chain combines TRBV6-6 with TRBJ2-7; TRBD1 might be the D (5 bases). The CDR3 runs to 11 residues. The V and J ends lost 6 bases and 4 bases respectively, with 7 bases between them. Germline values: CDR1 MNHNY, CDR2 SVGAGI (reference sequence).

The CDR3 region is CASSYSRDQPQHF. Here the CDR3 DNA reads TGTGCCAGCAGTTACTCGAGAGATCAGCCCCAGCATTTT. V gene TRBV6-2 or TRBV6-3 combines with J gene TRBJ1-5; D gene uncertain. Trimming pared 0 bases from V and 5 bases from J, leaving 5 bases between. The CDR3 is made up of 13 amino acids. The germline gives CDR1 MNHEY, CDR2 SVGEGT.

This clone was counted only a few times. The V and J genes are TRBV19 and TRBJ1-6; the D is unclear. The V end lost 6 bases, the J end lost 6 bases, and 12 bases lay between the germline ends. The CDR3 loop spans 14 amino acids. CDR1 and CDR2 from the germline V gene are LNHDA and SQIVND (reference sequence). CDR3 amino acids: CASRPPGLNSPLHF. CDR3 coding DNA: TGTGCCAGTAGACCTCCGGGTCTTAATTCACCCCTCCACTTT.

The CDR3 loop is CASSVMSGELFF. The DNA of the CDR3 is TGTGCCAGCAGTGTCATGTCCGGGGAGCTGTTTTTT. The genes are TRBV25-1 and TRBJ2-2; D remains unclear. V was cut by 4 bases and J by 6 bases, with 6 bases left in between. Germline assignment: CDR1 MGHDK and CDR2 SYGVNS. The CDR3 is 12 residues long.

The chain uses TRBV27 and TRBJ1-5, with TRBD1 identical over 9 bases. Losses at the gene ends were 2 bases for V and 3 bases for J; bases not matched to a gene: 8. CDR3 length: 17 residues. The germline V gene encodes CDR1 MNHEY and CDR2 SMNVEV (reference sequence). The CDR3 spells CASSLMGTGPFNQPQHF. In DNA form, the CDR3 reads TGTGCCAGCAGTTTAATGGGGACAGGGCCTTTCAATCAGCCCCAGCATTTT.

This clone was seen only a few times. The rearrangement joins TRBV30 to TRBJ2-7; a possible D gene is TRBD2 (5 bases). The CDR3 length is 12 residues. Germline loops: CDR1 GTSNPN, CDR2 SVGIG (reference sequence). The V and J ends lost 4 bases and 3 bases respectively, with 10 bases between them. The CDR3 here is CAWTFGSYEQYF. In nucleotides, the CDR3 is TGTGCCTGGACTTTTGGGAGCTACGAGCAGTACTTC.

The V gene is TRBV9, the J gene TRBJ1-1; 7 bases fit TRBD1. Per germline, CDR1 SGDLS and CDR2 YYNGEE. The V gene end was trimmed by 4 bases and the J gene end by 4 bases; junction bases not matched to a gene: 7. CDR3 length: 14 amino acids. CDR3 loop: CASSPPGGTTEAFF. CDR3 DNA sequence: TGTGCCAGCAGCCCTCCAGGGGGGACCACTGAAGCTTTCTTT.

CDR3 DNA sequence: TGTGCCTGGAGTGTAGGGGCTGCTAATGAAAAACTGTTTTTT. Amino acids: CAWSVGAANEKLFF. The chain uses TRBV30 and TRBJ1-4; possible D gene TRBD1, 5 bases. V shed 0 bases and J shed 3 bases, with 8 bases lying between them. Germline V gene data show CDR1 as GTSNPN and CDR2 as SVGIG (reference sequence). CDR3 length equals 14 residues.

The CDR3 DNA reads as TGTGCCAGCAGCGTAGGGAGACTAGCAGGCGGGGAGCTGTTTTTT. Encoded protein: CASSVGRLAGGELFF. The rearrangement joins TRBV9 to TRBJ2-2, with TRBD2 matching over 7 bases. With 0 bases clipped from V and 7 bases from J, the junction kept 6 bases outside the gene matches. The CDR3 has 15 amino acids. Per the germline V gene, CDR1 is SGDLS and CDR2 is YYNGEE. The full variable domain, completed using reference TRBV9 and TRBJ2-2, is DSGVTQTPKHLITATGQRVTLRCSPRSGDLSVYWYQQSLDQGLQFLIQYYNGEERAKGNILERFSAQQFPDLHSELNLSSLELGDSALYFCASSVGRLAGGELFFGEGSRLTVL.

The chain recombines TRBV4-1 with TRBJ2-1; possible D gene TRBD2, 5 bases. The germline V gene has CDR1 MGHRA and CDR2 YSYEKL. The germline V and J ends were trimmed by 1 base and 0 bases, with 10 bases remaining between them. This CDR3 region has 16 residues. This CDR3 reads CASSQGLRYSYNEQFF. DNA for the CDR3: TGCGCCAGCAGCCAAGGACTACGATACTCCTACAATGAGCAGTTCTTC.

The V call is TRBV21-1, the J call TRBJ2-7; the DNA was not used to check the table's D call, TRBD1. TRBV21-1 is listed as a pseudogene. This CDR3 comprises 16 residues. CDR3 nucleotides: TGTGCCAGCAGCTCGTCCCCCGGACAGGGCGACTACGAGCAGTACTTC. Amino acid sequence: CASSSSPGQGDYEQYF.

The V call is TRBV30, the J call TRBJ2-7; 13 positions match TRBD2. Germline values: CDR1 GTSNPN, CDR2 SVGIG (reference sequence). The CDR3 spans 16 residues. The V and J ends lost 3 bases and 4 bases, in that order; junction bases with no gene match: 9. In nucleotides, the CDR3 is TGTGCCTGGAGCCGAGGGCGGACTAGCGGGAGTTACGAGCAGTACTTC. Protein: CAWSRGRTSGSYEQYF.

V usage is TRBV5-4 and J usage is TRBJ2-5, with D tentatively TRBD1 (6 bases). The CDR3 spans 15 residues. Trimming took off 3 bases at V and 0 bases at J, with 12 bases between the two ends. CDR1 is SGHNT and CDR2 is YYREEE in the germline V gene (reference sequence). CDR3 amino acids: CASSSYDRYQETQYF. Written as DNA, the CDR3 is TGTGCCAGCAGCTCCTACGACAGGTACCAAGAGACCCAGTACTTC.

This chain connects TRBV5-1 to TRBJ2-3; TRBD2 matches at 11 bases. Germline assignment: CDR1 SGHRS and CDR2 YFSETQ. The CDR3 is 15 residues long. Trimming removed 4 bases from V and 5 bases from J; junction bases left unmatched: 6. The CDR3 is CASSVAGGPGDTQYF. In DNA form, the CDR3 reads TGCGCCAGCAGCGTAGCGGGGGGGCCTGGAGATACGCAGTATTTT.